The T cell receptor beta chain under discussion was sequenced for a study of shared clonotypes between healthy human individuals. Every subset had its genomic DNA shared out evenly among several immunoSEQ plates. The data were produced by immunoSEQ multiplex PCR, yet TCRdb's version contains in-frame clones alone and is incomplete. The sample has about 980,000 clones; 70% to 85% are singletons. Whole-study results and caveats: Shared clonotypes across all four donors exceeded non-shared ones in generation probability. The study generally estimated greater richness for naive than memory subsets.

Comments on this clone: Its matching antigen is unknown.

The receptor was derived from a man aged 18 to 29 in good health. The sequencing sample was made of memory CD4+ T cells sorted from blood. Documented subset: CD45RA-negative fraction.

CDR3 coding DNA: TGTGCCAGCAGCCCCTCGTGGGGACGCCAAGAGACCCAGTACTTC. Translating gives CASSPSWGRQETQYF. The J gene is TRBJ2-5, the V gene TRBV28; D tentatively fits TRBD1 or TRBD2 (5 bases each). V was trimmed by 6 bases and J by 1 base, leaving 15 bases between them. Germline V gene lookup returns CDR1 MDHEN and CDR2 SYDVKM. The CDR3 has 15 residues.